One and the same sample provided the 20 T cell receptor beta chains below, sequenced in a study of ipilimumab plus nivolumab after autologous stem cell transplantation. TCRdb keeps only in-frame clones here, not all; method: immunoSEQ multiplex PCR. The sample lists about 43,000 clones; around nine tenths were seen once. Sequencing was performed on PBMCs, taken in a trial of ipilimumab plus nivolumab as post-transplant consolidation. These receptor sequences come from a male donor with multiple myeloma.

A single count supports this clone. The chain links TRBV30 to TRBJ1-2, with D maybe TRBD1 (5 bases). Per germline, CDR1 GTSNPN and CDR2 SVGIG (reference sequence). The CDR3 loop spans 15 amino acids. V lost 5 bases and J lost 0, with 16 bases in between. CDR3 sequence reads: CAWSQGFSSNYGYTF. The CDR3 DNA reads TGTGCCTGGTCCCAGGGTTTTAGCTCTAACTATGGCTACACCTTC.

The J gene is TRBJ1-3, the V gene TRBV7-2; 8 bases line up with TRBD1. Per the germline V gene, CDR1 is SGHTA and CDR2 is FQGNSA. The CDR3 is 15 residues long. V was pared by 5 bases and J by 1 base, with 4 bases of the junction left unmatched. The CDR3 sequence: CASSPGQVSGNTIYF. In nucleotides, the CDR3 is TGTGCCAGCAGCCCGGGACAGGTTTCTGGAAACACCATATATTTT.

The V gene is TRBV9, the J gene TRBJ2-1; no clear D gene. Deletions cut 3 bases from V and 7 bases from J, with 8 bases between. Germline CDR1 is SGDLS and CDR2 is YYNGEE. The CDR3 covers 12 residues. The CDR3 reads CASSAHENEQFF. In nucleotides, the CDR3 is TGTGCCAGCAGCGCCCACGAGAATGAGCAGTTCTTC.

The chain joins TRBV7-3 to TRBJ2-7, with D maybe TRBD1 (7 bases). CDR1 and CDR2 from the germline V gene are SGHTA and FQGTGA. V lost 1 base to trimming and J lost 6 bases, with 16 bases between them. This CDR3 comprises 15 residues. The CDR3 bases are TGTGCCAGCAGCTTAAGCCCCGGGCAGGGGGGCGAGCAGTACTTC. Translation: CASSLSPGQGGEQYF.

This chain joins TRBV7-2 and TRBJ2-5; D uncertain. V was shortened by 0 bases and J by 5 bases, with 13 bases between the two germline ends. CDR3 size: 15 residues. Germline V lookup: CDR1 SGHTA, CDR2 FQGNSA. The CDR3 reads CASSLASHLAETQYF. The CDR3 DNA reads as TGTGCCAGCAGCTTAGCTTCCCACCTTGCGGAGACCCAGTACTTC. The whole variable domain, remainder taken from reference TRBV7-2 and TRBJ2-5, is GAGVSQSPSNKVTEKGKDVELRCDPISGHTALYWYRQSLGQGLEFLIYFQGNSAPDKSGLPSDRFSAERTGGSVSTLTIQRTQQEDSAVYLCASSLASHLAETQYFGPGTRLLVL.

The chain recombines TRBV7-9 with TRBJ1-2; D is unclear. Per the germline V gene, CDR1 is SEHNR and CDR2 is FQNEAQ (reference sequence). The CDR3 length is 13 residues. With 5 bases removed from V and 4 bases from J, the gap between germline ends came to 11 bases. DNA of the CDR3: TGTGCCAGCAGCCCCGATGGAGTCTATGGCTACACCTTC. Protein sequence: CASSPDGVYGYTF. The variable domain in full, with the rest retrieved from reference TRBV7-9 and TRBJ1-2, is DTGVSQNPRHKITKRGQNVTFRCDPISEHNRLYWYRQTLGQGPEFLTYFQNEAQLEKSRLLSDRFSAERPKGSFSTLEIQRTEQGDSAMYLCASSPDGVYGYTFGSGTRLTVV.

The gene calls are TRBV7-9 and TRBJ2-1; the match to TRBD2 covers 13 bases. The CDR3 is 15 amino acids. V lost 3 bases, J lost 9 bases, and 5 bases stayed unmatched. CDR1 is SEHNR and CDR2 is FQNEAQ in the germline V gene (reference sequence). CDR3 sequence reads: CASSLTSGRQGEQFF. Written as DNA, the CDR3 is TGTGCCAGCAGCTTGACTAGCGGGAGGCAGGGTGAGCAGTTCTTC.

The chain has TRBV4-2 and TRBJ2-1; D is undetermined. This CDR3 has 15 amino acids. Germline lookup yields CDR1 LGHNA and CDR2 YNFKEQ. V dropped 0 bases and J dropped 2 bases, with 8 bases sitting between them. DNA of the CDR3: TGTGCCAGCAGCCAAGAACAGCTTCCCTACAATGAGCAGTTCTTC. Amino acid sequence: CASSQEQLPYNEQFF.

This rearrangement joins TRBV25-1 to TRBJ2-2; D unclear. V dropped 2 bases and J dropped 3 bases, with 4 bases sitting between them. The CDR3 is made up of 13 amino acids. Germline V gene sequence: CDR1 MGHDK, CDR2 SYGVNS. The CDR3 DNA reads as TGTGCCAGCAGTGAAAGGTACACCGGGGAGCTGTTTTTT. Translation: CASSERYTGELFF.

This rearrangement joins TRBV2 to TRBJ1-3; TRBD1 is a possible D gene (6 bases). CDR3 length: 15 amino acids. V was cut by 6 bases and J by 8 bases, with 20 bases left in between. Germline CDR1 reads SNHLY; CDR2 reads FYNNEI. CDR3 region: CASRGRGTIADTIYF. In DNA form, the CDR3 reads TGTGCCAGCAGGGGGAGAGGGACAATTGCGGACACCATATATTTT.

This clone appeared once. This chain uses TRBV11-2 with TRBJ2-3; D is unclear. Trimming took 5 bases from V and 4 from J, leaving 10 bases between them. Germline CDR1 reads SGHAT; CDR2 reads FQNNGV. This CDR3 comprises 13 residues. DNA of the CDR3: TGTGCCAGCAGCCCCCCTGGGGCAGATACGCAGTATTTT. It is translated as CASSPPGADTQYF.

CDR3 region: CASSREGRGTGELFF. CDR3 in DNA: TGTGCCAGCAGCAGAGAGGGGAGGGGAACCGGGGAGCTGTTTTTT. This sequence joins TRBV7-3 and TRBJ2-2; TRBD2 aligns across 7 bases. J gave up 5 bases and V 5 bases, and 8 bases lay outside the gene matches. Germline CDR1 is SGHTA and CDR2 is FQGTGA. This CDR3 comprises 15 residues.

The sample holds a few counts of this clone. This chain links TRBV9 with TRBJ1-2; D remains ambiguous. The CDR3 spans 14 residues. Germline CDR1 reads SGDLS; CDR2 reads YYNGEE. Trimming left V 0 bases short and J 2 bases short, with 8 bases between. The CDR3 DNA sequence: TGTGCCAGCAGCGTAGACACTACAAACTATGGCTACACCTTC. This translates into CASSVDTTNYGYTF.

The chain joins TRBV9 to TRBJ1-1; perhaps TRBD1 as D (5 bases). There are 15 residues in the CDR3. Germline CDR1 reads SGDLS; CDR2 reads YYNGEE. V was cut by 7 bases and J by 0 bases, with 16 bases left in between. The CDR3 coding sequence is TGTGCCAGCGGAAGGGGTTCGAATATGAACACTGAAGCTTTCTTT. It translates to CASGRGSNMNTEAFF.

V usage is TRBV19 and J usage is TRBJ1-2; possibly TRBD1 for D (5 bases). The CDR3 runs 14 residues. Trimming removed 5 bases from V and 2 bases from J, with 12 bases in between. From germline, CDR1 is LNHDA and CDR2 SQIVND (reference sequence). The CDR3 DNA is TGTGCCAGTAGTTTTCAGGGAACCAACTATGGCTACACCTTC. Residues: CASSFQGTNYGYTF.

This chain uses TRBV7-9 with TRBJ1-2, with 7 bases identical to TRBD1. The junction had 8 bases not matched to a gene; V was cut back by 5 bases and J by 8 bases. Germline CDR1 reads SEHNR; CDR2 reads FQNEAQ (reference sequence). The CDR3 is made up of 13 amino acids. The CDR3 spells CASSPLTGTGYTF. For the CDR3, the DNA is TGTGCCAGCAGCCCACTGACAGGGACGGGCTACACCTTC. The whole variable domain, remainder taken from reference TRBV7-9 and TRBJ1-2, is DTGVSQNPRHKITKRGQNVTFRCDPISEHNRLYWYRQTLGQGPEFLTYFQNEAQLEKSRLLSDRFSAERPKGSFSTLEIQRTEQGDSAMYLCASSPLTGTGYTFGSGTRLTVV.

V and J are TRBV19 and TRBJ2-2; D remains unclear. Germline V gene lookup returns CDR1 LNHDA and CDR2 SQIVND (reference sequence). This CDR3 comprises 15 residues. V lost 3 bases, J lost 2 bases, and 10 bases lay in between. The CDR3 loop reads CASSISWTNTGELFF. The CDR3, as DNA: TGTGCCAGTAGTATTAGTTGGACCAACACCGGGGAGCTGTTTTTT.

The rearrangement uses TRBV21-1 and TRBJ2-3. TRBV21-1 is described as a pseudogene. CDR3 size: 14 residues. The CDR3 region is CAVRDHRPTDTQYF. The CDR3 bases are TGTGCCGTCCGGGACCACCGCCCCACAGATACGCAGTATTTT.

The CDR3 protein is CASSQAGTGATGELFF. In nucleotides, the CDR3 is TGCGCCAGCAGCCAGGCCGGGACAGGGGCCACCGGGGAGCTGTTTTTT. This rearrangement joins TRBV4-3 to TRBJ2-2; 10 bases agree with TRBD1. V was clipped by 3 bases and J by 4 bases; unmatched bases: 5. The CDR3 totals 16 residues. Germline-derived CDR1 and CDR2 are LGHNA and YSLEER.

The chain joins TRBV19 to TRBJ2-3; D possibly corresponds to TRBD2 (6 bases). Trimming pared 5 bases from V and 1 base from J, leaving 10 bases between. The CDR3 extends over 14 amino acids. The germline gives CDR1 LNHDA, CDR2 SQIVND (reference sequence). In DNA form, the CDR3 reads TGTGCCAGTAGTTATTCGGGGGGCACAGATACGCAGTATTTT. Its translation: CASSYSGGTDTQYF.